This T cell receptor beta chain was retrieved from a study of cytomegalovirus exposure and HLA in healthy donors (dated by TCRdb to about 2017). Broadly, across the study: An earlier analysis of some 620 of the donors reported over 250 Gb of sequence data and 95 million to 120 million unique TCR beta sequences obtained from 150 million to 200 million T cells. The study aimed to test whether cataloging public T cell receptors could reveal signatures of past pathogen exposure. The T cell repertoires of around 670 subjects were profiled by immunosequencing and related to cytomegalovirus serostatus. The number of typed donors differed by locus: about 620-630 for A, B, C, DRB1 and DQB1; some 500 for DQA1; around 610 for DPA1; and 450 to 480 for DPB1. Rather than drawing on any new phenotypic data, the later analysis identified candidate immune exposures from TCR beta sequences and the way those sequences occurred across donors. About 300 gigabases of sequencing data and tens of millions of unique TCR sequences were included in an early release covering around 600 HLA-typed donors. Among the roughly 400 genotyped donors, approximately 82% belonged to the genetic ancestry cluster associated with self-reported Caucasian donors. Donor age, sex, ethnicity and CMV serostatus were compiled together with the repertoire data. In addition to the first cohort of roughly 670 subjects, a separate validation cohort of 130 or so different subjects was used. The study combined high-throughput TCR immunosequencing, statistical association of individual TCRs with disease status, and machine learning to predict cytomegalovirus infection status. To study patterns of TCR occurrence, a later analysis re-analyzed previously published TCR beta repertoires from 666 donors and added high-resolution HLA genotyping. HLA typing included class I and class II loci at four-digit resolution. Every repertoire in the discovery cohort had been generated on one and the same sequencing platform. Genome-wide SNP genotypes for about three fifths of the roughly 700 donors were used in a later genetic analysis, which treated that subset as a discovery cohort. Roughly 5 DR-DQ haplotypes were treated as single units for association and clustering because of strong linkage in the cohort. An earlier analysis of 450 to 750 of the donors used high-throughput TCR beta sequencing to judge whether each TCR beta V gene segment behaved as functional or pseudogenic. On average, roughly 250,000 unique TCR beta nucleotide sequences were sequenced per donor among some 430 genotyped donors of the cohort, with roughly 18% of those sequences being non-productive.

Here is what the overall study found, with its caveats: Across donors, most TCR sequences were observed very rarely, whereas some public TCRs were present in many individuals. A further reported finding was that TCR beta sequences accurately predicted the HLA-A and HLA-B alleles for most subjects in the first cohort. The cohort was sequenced for TCR beta chains only, and without alpha or paired-chain data the features that could be detected were limited. Broadly in line with IMGT annotations, most TCR beta V segments showed up in productive rearrangements about 87% or about 30% of the time in an earlier analysis of 450 to 750 of the donors. A later analysis found that HLA-associated TCR beta chains were more clonally expanded and had lower generation probabilities than equally common non-associated chains. About 17 rarely observed V segments, including chromosome 9 orphons, were excluded from the earlier analysis of about 610 of the donors because counts were too low. Because some donors lacked HLA typing at each locus, the association tests relied only on the typed subset. In a later analysis, TCR association rates were found to vary across HLA loci, with the most associated TCRs seen for DRB1 alleles and the fewest for HLA-C alleles. A few of the identified cytomegalovirus-associated TCR beta chains were confirmed in vitro to be specific for cytomegalovirus antigens. Strong co-occurrence of HLA alleles, especially DR and DQ, made assigning TCR associations to individual alleles difficult. Presence/absence analyses assumed roughly uniform sequencing depth across donors, an assumption that may not hold. A later genetic analysis associated a missense DCLRE1C variant with V-gene and J-gene trimming of TCR beta chains, and an independent cohort replicated the association. Immune exposure information for the cohort was limited to CMV serostatus. A later analysis reported that several top co-occurrence clusters appeared linked to parvovirus B19, influenza, CMV and Epstein-Barr virus. According to a later genetic analysis, donors in an Asian-associated ancestry cluster had fewer N-insertions in productive TCRs than the roughly 700-donor mean. The classifier was reported to diagnose cytomegalovirus status with high specificity and sensitivity in both the original cohort and the validation cohort. The sequencing pipeline was judged likely to have produced a cluster of highly shared sequence variants as a technical artifact. At a false discovery rate of 0.05, a later analysis linked around 17,000 TCR beta sequences to specific HLA alleles. Some IMGT-functional V segments, including TRBV6-2 and TRBV6-3, could not be told apart with the 87-base-pair reads, so those segments were excluded. In the study, roughly 160 TCR beta chains were listed as associated with cytomegalovirus. The authors suggested that the approach could potentially be extended to other disease states and immunological phenotypes. Linkage disequilibrium might explain the correlated functional status among segregating V segments, but an unknown experimental factor could not be ruled out. A later analysis found that most CMV-associated TCR beta chains appeared HLA-restricted, with HLA associations seemingly driven largely by CMV exposure.

Details on this clone: Its target antigen remains unknown. Within one base of it there is no much larger clone, and no base qualities were kept.

V ends up 7 bases short and J 4 bases short, with an unmatched junction base count of 14. In the germline V gene (reference sequence), CDR1 corresponds to LNHDA and CDR2 to SQIVND. Counted from cysteine to phenylalanine, this CDR3 has 17 amino acids. Here the CDR3 DNA is all that survives: 51 bases in frame from base 1. Preparation of the library involved the immunoSEQ multiplex PCR assay. For the multiplex PCR, a mixture combining 60 forward primers for TCR Vbeta segments and 13 reverse primers for TCR Jbeta segments was used. The CDR3 region of rearranged TCR beta genes was amplified from genomic DNA with a multiplex PCR assay. Amplified TCR beta libraries were sequenced as 87-base-pair reads on the Illumina HiSeq System. The authors' pipeline ran thus. In a later analysis, tens of millions of unique TCR beta chains were counted across the roughly 700 repertoires, and around 11 million of these chains were shared by at least two donors. Raw reads were error-corrected and collapsed into unique sequences by a nearest-neighbor algorithm in which closely related sequences were merged to remove PCR and sequencing errors. To assign V, D and J gene segments, CDR3 sequences were aligned to IMGT reference sequences. For a sequence to be retained, at least a six-nucleotide match to both a V gene segment and a J gene segment was required. A rearrangement was called productive if the CDR3 had no stop codons and remained in frame with V and J, and every other rearrangement was called non-productive. Following IMGT convention, CDR3 was defined as the stretch from the second conserved V-encoded cysteine up to the conserved J-encoded phenylalanine. In an earlier analysis of around 570 of the donors, sequences lacking an unambiguous match to a single V gene segment were excluded. In an earlier analysis of approximately 610 of the donors, V segments were called functional above 56.7% productive rearrangements and were called segregating when the between-donor standard deviation exceeded 5%. A statistical classification framework was built to diagnose cytomegalovirus status from the catalog of TCR beta chain sequences. In a later analysis, TCR nucleotide sequences were compared against IMGT/GENE-DB human TR gene sequences so that V and J genes could be assigned. The TCRdist pipeline was used in a later analysis to assign CDR3 sequences and most-parsimonious VDJ recombination scenarios. In a later analysis, each TCR beta chain was defined by its CDR3 amino acid sequence together with its V-gene family, and reads lacking a unique V-gene family were excluded. As a way to deal with suspected cross-contamination and a sequencing artifact, a later analysis dropped more than 500 nucleotide sequences that were highly shared and had low generation probability. A later analysis calculated a clonal expansion index for each public chain from normalized within-repertoire ranks of inferred template counts. A later analysis computed generation probabilities with a VDJ recombination model fitted to out-of-frame rearrangements, and checked the results against IGoR. A later analysis scored TCR-TCR, TCR-HLA and TCR-CMV co-occurrence with hypergeometric tests, applying a repertoire-size bias correction to TCR pairs. A later analysis estimated false discovery rates by permuting HLA or CMV assignments 20 times. A later analysis grouped co-occurring TCRs with DBSCAN, adding TCRdist sequence similarity when clustering within HLA-allele-positive subsets. Co-occurrence clustering excluded repertoires with fewer than 30,000 or more than 120,000 public chains, plus five with anomalous nucleotide sharing. TCRdb took over this immuneACCESS table, retaining in-frame rearrangements with V and J assigned. Such tables are incomplete; in checked studies, under half of the missing clones stem from an unresolved V gene, and the remainder is unexplained. V and J calls and clone size come straight from that table; D and trimming were deduced from the DNA. For this sample there are over 100,000 clones; roughly 70% appear just once. The top ten hold nearly 0.9% of the sample.

The cohort consisted of 600 to 750 healthy bone marrow donors. Cohort members were all nominally healthy when sampled, although unrecorded immune exposures were likely present. The donor tested CMV seronegative and was one of the 352 seronegative cohort members. Each donor provided a peripheral blood sample, and peripheral blood mononuclear cells were used for TCR beta sequencing. The Qiagen DNeasy Blood Extraction Kit was used to extract genomic DNA from the blood cell samples. The specimen was PBMCs. Rearrangement joined TRBV19 to TRBJ2-1, and 9 junction bases match TRBD2. The sequence came from a woman between 25 and 40 years old in good health and CMV-seronegative. This receptor has the CDR3 CASMGRNRAGGYNEQFF. The bases read TGTGCCAGTATGGGGAGGAATAGGGCGGGAGGGTACAATGAGCAGTTCTTC.